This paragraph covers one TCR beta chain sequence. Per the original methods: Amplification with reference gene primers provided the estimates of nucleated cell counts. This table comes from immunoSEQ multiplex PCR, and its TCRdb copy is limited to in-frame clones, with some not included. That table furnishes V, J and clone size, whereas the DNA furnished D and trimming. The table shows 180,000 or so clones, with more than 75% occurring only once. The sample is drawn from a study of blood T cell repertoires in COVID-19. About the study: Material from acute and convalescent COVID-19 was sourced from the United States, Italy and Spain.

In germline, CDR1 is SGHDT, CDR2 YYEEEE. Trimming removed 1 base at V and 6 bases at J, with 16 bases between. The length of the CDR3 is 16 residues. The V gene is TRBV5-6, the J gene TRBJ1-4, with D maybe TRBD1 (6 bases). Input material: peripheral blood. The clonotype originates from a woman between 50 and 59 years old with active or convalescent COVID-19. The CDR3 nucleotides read TGTGCCAGCAGCTTGTGGCCCGGGACACAATATGAAAAACTGTTTTTT. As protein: CASSLWPGTQYEKLFF.